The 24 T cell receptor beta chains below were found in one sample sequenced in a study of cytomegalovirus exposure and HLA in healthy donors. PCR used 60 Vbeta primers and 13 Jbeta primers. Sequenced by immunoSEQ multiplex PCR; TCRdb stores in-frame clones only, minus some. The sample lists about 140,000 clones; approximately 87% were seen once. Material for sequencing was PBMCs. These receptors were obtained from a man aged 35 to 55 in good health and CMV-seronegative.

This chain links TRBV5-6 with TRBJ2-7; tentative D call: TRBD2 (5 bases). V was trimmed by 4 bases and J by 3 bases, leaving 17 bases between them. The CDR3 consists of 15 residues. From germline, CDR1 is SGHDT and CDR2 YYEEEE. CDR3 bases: TGTGCCAGCAGCGTGAGGTTTGAGGGCAACTACGAGCAGTACTTC. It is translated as CASSVRFEGNYEQYF.

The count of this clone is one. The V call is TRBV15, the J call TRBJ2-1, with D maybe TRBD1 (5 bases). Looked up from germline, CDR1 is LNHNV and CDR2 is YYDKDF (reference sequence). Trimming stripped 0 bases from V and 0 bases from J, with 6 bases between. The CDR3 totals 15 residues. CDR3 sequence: CATSRDTGSYNEQFF. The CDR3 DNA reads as TGTGCCACCAGCAGAGATACAGGCTCCTACAATGAGCAGTTCTTC.

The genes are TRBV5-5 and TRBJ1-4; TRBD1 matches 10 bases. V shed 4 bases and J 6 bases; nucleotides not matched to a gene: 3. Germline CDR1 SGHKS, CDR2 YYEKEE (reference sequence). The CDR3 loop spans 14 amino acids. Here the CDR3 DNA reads TGTGCCAGCAGCGCTGACAGGGGGCATGAAAAACTGTTTTTT. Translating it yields CASSADRGHEKLFF.

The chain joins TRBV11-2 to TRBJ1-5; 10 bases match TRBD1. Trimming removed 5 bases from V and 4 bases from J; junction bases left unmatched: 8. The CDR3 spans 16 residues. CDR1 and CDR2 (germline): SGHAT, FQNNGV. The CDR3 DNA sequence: TGTGCCAGCAGCGCGTACGACAGGGGGCGGAATCAGCCCCAGCATTTT. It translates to CASSAYDRGRNQPQHF.

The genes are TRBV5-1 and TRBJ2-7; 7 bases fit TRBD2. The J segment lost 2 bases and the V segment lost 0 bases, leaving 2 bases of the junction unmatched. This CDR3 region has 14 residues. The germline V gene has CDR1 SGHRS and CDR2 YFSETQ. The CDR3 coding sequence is TGCGCCAGCAGCTTGGACGGGAGGACCTACGAGCAGTACTTC. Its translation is CASSLDGRTYEQYF.

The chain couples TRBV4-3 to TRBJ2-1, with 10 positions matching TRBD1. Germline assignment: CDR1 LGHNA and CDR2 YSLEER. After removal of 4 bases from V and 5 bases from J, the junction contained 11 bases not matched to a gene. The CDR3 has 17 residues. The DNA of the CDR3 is TGCGCCAGCAGCCTAACCTACTCCGGACAGGGGGACAATGAGCAGTTCTTC. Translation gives CASSLTYSGQGDNEQFF.

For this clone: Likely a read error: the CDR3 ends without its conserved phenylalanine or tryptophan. The CDR3, as DNA: TGCGCCAGCAGCCTACGGGGCAGGGGGAAGGATGGCTACACCTAC. Its translation is CASSLRGRGKDGYTY. This rearrangement joins TRBV4-1 to TRBJ1-2; TRBD1 matches 7 bases. Germline CDR1 MGHRA, CDR2 YSYEKL. With V trimmed by 4 bases and J by 6 bases, 11 bases remained unmatched. This CDR3 spans 15 amino acids.

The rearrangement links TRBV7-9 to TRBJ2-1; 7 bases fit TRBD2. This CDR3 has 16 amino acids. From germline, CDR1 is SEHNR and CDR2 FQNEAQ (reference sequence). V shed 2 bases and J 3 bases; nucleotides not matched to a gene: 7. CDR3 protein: CASSLRSGTNYNEQFF. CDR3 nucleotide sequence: TGTGCCAGCAGCTTACGGTCCGGGACTAACTACAATGAGCAGTTCTTC. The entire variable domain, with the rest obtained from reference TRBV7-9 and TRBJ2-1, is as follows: DTGVSQNPRHKITKRGQNVTFRCDPISEHNRLYWYRQTLGQGPEFLTYFQNEAQLEKSRLLSDRFSAERPKGSFSTLEIQRTEQGDSAMYLCASSLRSGTNYNEQFFGPGTRLTVL.

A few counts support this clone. CDR3 amino acids: CASSYVRRDTQYF. CDR3 coding DNA: TGTGCCAGCAGTTACGTTCGGCGGGATACGCAGTATTTT. The chain employs TRBV6-6 and TRBJ2-3; D is unresolved. V shed 2 bases and J shed 6 bases, with 9 bases lying between them. CDR3 length: 13 amino acids. CDR1 and CDR2 from the germline V gene are MNHNY and SVGAGI (reference sequence).

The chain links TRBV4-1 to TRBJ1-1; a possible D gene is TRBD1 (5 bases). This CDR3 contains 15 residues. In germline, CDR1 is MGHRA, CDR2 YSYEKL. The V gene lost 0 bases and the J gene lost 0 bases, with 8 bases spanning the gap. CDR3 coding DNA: TGCGCCAGCAGCCAAGAGCAGGGTATGAACACTGAAGCTTTCTTT. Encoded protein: CASSQEQGMNTEAFF.

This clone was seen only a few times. CDR3 in DNA: TGTGCCAGCTCAACAGGACATCTCAATCAGCCCCAGCATTTT. It encodes CASSTGHLNQPQHF. The chain couples TRBV18 to TRBJ1-5, with D possibly being TRBD1 (5 bases). The CDR3 is 14 amino acids. The ends were cut back, 5 bases at V and 3 bases at J, with 11 bases in the middle. The germline V gene encodes CDR1 KGHSH and CDR2 LQKENI.

This CDR3 is CSILGHTGELFF. For the CDR3, the DNA is TGCAGCATCCTGGGGCACACCGGGGAGCTGTTTTTT. This chain joins TRBV29-1 and TRBJ2-2, with D possibly being TRBD1 (5 bases). With 8 bases removed from V and 3 bases from J, the gap between germline ends came to 10 bases. The CDR3 sequence is 12 residues long. Germline CDR1 and CDR2: SQVTM and ANQGSEA.

CDR3 nucleotide sequence: TGCGCCAGCAGCCAAGACGGGGGGGAGGGAGGCAATGAGCAGTTCTTC. It translates to CASSQDGGEGGNEQFF. The V call is TRBV4-1, the J call TRBJ2-1; 8 bases agree with TRBD2. The germline V gene encodes CDR1 MGHRA and CDR2 YSYEKL. Trimming removed 0 bases from V and 6 bases from J; junction bases left unmatched: 7. The CDR3 is 16 residues long.

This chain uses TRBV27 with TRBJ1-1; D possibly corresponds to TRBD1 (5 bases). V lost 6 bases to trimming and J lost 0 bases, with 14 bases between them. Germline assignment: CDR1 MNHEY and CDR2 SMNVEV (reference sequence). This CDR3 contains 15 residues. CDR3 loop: CASRRDGGMNTEAFF. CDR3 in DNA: TGTGCCAGCAGGCGGGACGGAGGAATGAACACTGAAGCTTTCTTT.

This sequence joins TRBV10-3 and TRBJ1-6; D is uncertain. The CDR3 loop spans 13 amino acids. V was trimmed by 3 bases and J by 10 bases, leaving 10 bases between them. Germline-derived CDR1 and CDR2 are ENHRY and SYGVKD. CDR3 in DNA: TGTGCCATCAGTGAAGGAGTCGCCTCACCCCTCCACTTT. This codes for CAISEGVASPLHF.

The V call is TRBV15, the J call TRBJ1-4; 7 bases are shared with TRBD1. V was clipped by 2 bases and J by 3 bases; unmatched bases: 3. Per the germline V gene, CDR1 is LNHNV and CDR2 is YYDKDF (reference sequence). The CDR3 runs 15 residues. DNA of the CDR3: TGTGCCACCAGCAGAACAGGGGCCCCTAATGAAAAACTGTTTTTT. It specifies CATSRTGAPNEKLFF.

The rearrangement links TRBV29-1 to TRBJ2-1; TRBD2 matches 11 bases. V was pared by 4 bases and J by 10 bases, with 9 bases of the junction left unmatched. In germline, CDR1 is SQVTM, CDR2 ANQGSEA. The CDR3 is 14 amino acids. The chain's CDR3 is CSVVLLAGEGEQFF. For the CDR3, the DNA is TGCAGCGTTGTTTTACTAGCGGGAGAGGGGGAGCAGTTCTTC.

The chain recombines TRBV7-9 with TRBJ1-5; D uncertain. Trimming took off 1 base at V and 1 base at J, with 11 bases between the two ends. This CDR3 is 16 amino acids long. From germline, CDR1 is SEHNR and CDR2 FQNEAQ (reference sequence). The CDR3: CASSLGAYQSNQPQHF. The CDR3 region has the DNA TGTGCCAGCAGCTTAGGGGCCTACCAAAGCAATCAGCCCCAGCATTTT.

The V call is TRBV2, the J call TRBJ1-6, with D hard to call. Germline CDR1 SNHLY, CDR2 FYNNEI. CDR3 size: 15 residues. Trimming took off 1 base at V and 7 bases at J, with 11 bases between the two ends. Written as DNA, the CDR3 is TGTGCCAGCAGTGAAGGGTGGTCAGAAAATTCACCCCTCCACTTT. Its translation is CASSEGWSENSPLHF.

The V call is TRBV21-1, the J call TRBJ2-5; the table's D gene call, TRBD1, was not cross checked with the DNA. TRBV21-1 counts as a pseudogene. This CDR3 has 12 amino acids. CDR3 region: CASSKRGETQYF. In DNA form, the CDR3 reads TGTGCCAGCAGCAAACGTGGCGAGACCCAGTACTTC.

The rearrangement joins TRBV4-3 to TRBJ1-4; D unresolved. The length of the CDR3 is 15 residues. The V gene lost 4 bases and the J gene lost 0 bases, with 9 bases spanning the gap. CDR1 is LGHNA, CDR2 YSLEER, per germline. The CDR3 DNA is TGCGCCAGCAGCCGAGCCCAAACAACTAATGAAAAACTGTTTTTT. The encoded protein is CASSRAQTTNEKLFF.

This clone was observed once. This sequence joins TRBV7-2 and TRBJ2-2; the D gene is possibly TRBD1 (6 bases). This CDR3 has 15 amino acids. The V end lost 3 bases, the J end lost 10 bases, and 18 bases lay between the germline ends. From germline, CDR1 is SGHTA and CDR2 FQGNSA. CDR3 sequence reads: CASSFRPGTFEELFF. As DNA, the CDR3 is TGTGCCAGCAGCTTTCGACCAGGGACATTTGAGGAGCTGTTTTTT.

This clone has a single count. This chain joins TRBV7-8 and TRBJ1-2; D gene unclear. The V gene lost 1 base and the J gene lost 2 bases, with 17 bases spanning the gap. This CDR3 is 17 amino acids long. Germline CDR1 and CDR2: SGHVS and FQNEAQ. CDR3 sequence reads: CASSLVGSRGWNYGYTF. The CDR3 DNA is TGTGCCAGCAGCTTAGTGGGTTCGCGGGGTTGGAACTATGGCTACACCTTC.

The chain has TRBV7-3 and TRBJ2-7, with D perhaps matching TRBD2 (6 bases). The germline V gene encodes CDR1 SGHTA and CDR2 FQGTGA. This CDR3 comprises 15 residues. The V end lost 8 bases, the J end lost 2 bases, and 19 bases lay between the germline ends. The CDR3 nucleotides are TGTGCCAGCTACTCGGAGGGTAGTGTCCCCTACGAGCAGTACTTC. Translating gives CASYSEGSVPYEQYF. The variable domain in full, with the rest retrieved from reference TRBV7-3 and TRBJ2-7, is GAGVSQTPSNKVTEKGKYVELRCDPISGHTALYWYRQSLGQGPEFLIYFQGTGAADDSGLPNDRFFAVRPEGSVSTLKIQRTERGDSAVYLCASYSEGSVPYEQYFGPGTRLTVT.